The clone carrying this T cell receptor beta chain was counted between two and nine times. The sample belongs to a study of patients and donors after allogeneic stem cell transplantation. Unmatched junction bases numbered 13, after V lost 6 bases and J lost 1 base. Germline V gene data show CDR1 as MDHEN and CDR2 as SYDVKM. The CDR3 has 17 amino acids. TCRdb re-called the RT-PCR reads through MiXCR, storing one row per CDR3 protein. The sample yields 110,000 or so distinct CDR3 sequences, less than 45% seen once. The source material was blood, either unsorted or a sorted T cell fraction (not recorded which). The origin of this receptor is a human donor who was either an allogeneic HSCT recipient or a stem cell or donor lymphocyte infusion donor (not recorded which). It is not recorded whose cells these are; they may come from a transplant donor. The chain joins TRBV28 to TRBJ2-3, with 7 bases aligning to TRBD1. Written as DNA, the CDR3 is TGTGCCAGCAGCCCCCTGACTTTTGGGACAGGCACAGATACGCAGTATTTT. Its translation: CASSPLTFGTGTDTQYF. Full variable domain (missing parts from reference TRBV28 and TRBJ2-3): DVKVTQSSRYLVKRTGEKVFLECVQDMDHENMFWYRQDPGLGLRLIYFSYDVKMKEKGDIPEGYSVSREKKERFSLILESASTNQTSMYLCASSPLTFGTGTDTQYFGPGTRLTVL.